This TCR beta chain was documented in a study of PD-1 blockade in classical Hodgkin lymphoma. Study at large: Nivolumab was given intravenously to patients at 3 mg/kg every 2 weeks.

Germline CDR1 is MNHEY and CDR2 is SMNVEV (reference sequence). The V and J ends lost 2 bases and 6 bases, in that order; junction bases with no gene match: 13. CDR3 length: 16 amino acids. Remarks on this clone: Its antigen is as yet unknown.

There was relapse after autologous stem cell transplantation in every patient, and there was variation in brentuximab vedotin exposure. Study results and limitations: Excluded were patients who started nivolumab under 1 year after ASCT, a group that had lower diversity. A significant rise in TCR diversity was seen by C4D1 for CD4+ cells but not for CD8+ cells. Diminished baseline TCR diversity has been reported in newly diagnosed patients relative to healthy donors.

The protocol was immunoSEQ multiplex PCR, while the TCRdb copy is restricted to in-frame clones and leaves out a portion. The table lists around 36,000 clones, over 70% of them singletons. The sequence derives from a human donor with classical Hodgkin lymphoma. The J gene is TRBJ2-7, the V gene TRBV27, with TRBD2 matching over 7 bases. The sequenced sample was peripheral blood mononuclear cells (PBMCs), obtained at baseline. CDR3 DNA sequence: TGTGCCAGCAGTTTAGGTTTCGTGGGAGGGCCTGGCGAGCAGTACTTC. Translated, it gives CASSLGFVGGPGEQYF.